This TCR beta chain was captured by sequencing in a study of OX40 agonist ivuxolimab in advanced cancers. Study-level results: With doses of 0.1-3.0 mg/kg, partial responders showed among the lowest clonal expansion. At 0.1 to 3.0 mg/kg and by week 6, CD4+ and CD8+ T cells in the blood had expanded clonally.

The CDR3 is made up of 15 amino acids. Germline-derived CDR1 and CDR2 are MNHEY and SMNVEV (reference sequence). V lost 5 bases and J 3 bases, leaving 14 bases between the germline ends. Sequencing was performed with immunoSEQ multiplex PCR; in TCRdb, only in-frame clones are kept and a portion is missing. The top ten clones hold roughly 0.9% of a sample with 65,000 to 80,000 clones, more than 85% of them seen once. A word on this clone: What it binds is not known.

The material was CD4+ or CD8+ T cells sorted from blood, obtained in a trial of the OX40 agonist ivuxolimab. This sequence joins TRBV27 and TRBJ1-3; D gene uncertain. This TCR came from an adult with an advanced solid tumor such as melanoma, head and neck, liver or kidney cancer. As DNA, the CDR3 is TGTGCCAGCAGTGAGAGGGTGTCAGGTGGAAACACCATATATTTT. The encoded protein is CASSERVSGGNTIYF.